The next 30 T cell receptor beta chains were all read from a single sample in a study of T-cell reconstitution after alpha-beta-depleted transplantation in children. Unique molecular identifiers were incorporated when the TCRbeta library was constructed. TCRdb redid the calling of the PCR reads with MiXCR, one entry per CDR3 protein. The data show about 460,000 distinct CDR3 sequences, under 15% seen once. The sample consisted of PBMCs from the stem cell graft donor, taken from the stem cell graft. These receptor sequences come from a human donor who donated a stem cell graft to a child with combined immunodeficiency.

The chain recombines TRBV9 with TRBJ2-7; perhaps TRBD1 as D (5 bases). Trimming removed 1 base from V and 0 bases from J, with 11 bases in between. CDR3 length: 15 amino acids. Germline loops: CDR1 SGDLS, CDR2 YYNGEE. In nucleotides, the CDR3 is TGTGCCAGCAGCGTACAGGGTAGTAGCTCCTACGAGCAGTACTTC. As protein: CASSVQGSSSYEQYF.

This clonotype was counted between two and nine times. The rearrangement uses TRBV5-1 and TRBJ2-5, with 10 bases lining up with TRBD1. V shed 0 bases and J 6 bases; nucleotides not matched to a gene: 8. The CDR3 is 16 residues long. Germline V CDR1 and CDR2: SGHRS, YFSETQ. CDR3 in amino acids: CASSLDETGGWKTQYF. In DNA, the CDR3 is TGCGCCAGCAGCTTGGACGAGACAGGGGGCTGGAAGACCCAGTACTTC.

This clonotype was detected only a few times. The CDR3 sequence: CASTLLVVGRGYTF. The DNA for the CDR3 is TGTGCCAGCACCCTTCTGGTCGTTGGTCGGGGCTACACCTTC. V gene TRBV7-9 combines with J gene TRBJ1-2, with unresolved D. V lost 7 bases, J lost 8 bases, and 20 bases lay in between. Looked up from germline, CDR1 is SEHNR and CDR2 is FQNEAQ (reference sequence). The CDR3 loop spans 14 amino acids.

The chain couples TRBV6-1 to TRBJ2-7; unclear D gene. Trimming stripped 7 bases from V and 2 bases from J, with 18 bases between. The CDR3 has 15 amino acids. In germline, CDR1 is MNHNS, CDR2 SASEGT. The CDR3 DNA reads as TGTGCCAGCACCCCCGGCTTGGCTAGGGCCTACGAGCAGTACTTC. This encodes CASTPGLARAYEQYF.

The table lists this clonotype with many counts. The CDR3 loop reads CASSLRGQGWDEQFF. CDR3 nucleotide sequence: TGTGCCAGCAGTTTAAGGGGACAGGGGTGGGATGAGCAGTTCTTC. The rearrangement links TRBV12-3 or TRBV12-4 to TRBJ2-1; 10 bases agree with TRBD1. This CDR3 has 15 residues. V was pared by 2 bases and J by 8 bases, with 6 bases of the junction left unmatched.

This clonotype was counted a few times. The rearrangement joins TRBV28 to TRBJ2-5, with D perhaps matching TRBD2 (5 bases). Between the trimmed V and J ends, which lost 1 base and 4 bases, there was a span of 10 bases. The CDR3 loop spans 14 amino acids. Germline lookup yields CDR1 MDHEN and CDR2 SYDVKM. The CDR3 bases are TGTGCCAGCAGTTTATTGAGCGGCGGAGAGACCCAGTACTTC. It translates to CASSLLSGGETQYF.

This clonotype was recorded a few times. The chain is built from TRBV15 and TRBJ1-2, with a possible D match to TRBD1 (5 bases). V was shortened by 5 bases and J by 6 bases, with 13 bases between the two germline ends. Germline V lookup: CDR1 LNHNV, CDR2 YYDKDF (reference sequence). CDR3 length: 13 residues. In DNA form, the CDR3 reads TGTGCCACCAGCCCACGGCAGGGAGATGGCTACACCTTC. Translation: CATSPRQGDGYTF.

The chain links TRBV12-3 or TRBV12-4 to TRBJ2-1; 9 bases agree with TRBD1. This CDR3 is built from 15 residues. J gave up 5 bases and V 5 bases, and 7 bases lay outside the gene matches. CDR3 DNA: TGTGCCAGCAGTCGAGAGGGACAGGGTGACAATGAGCAGTTCTTC. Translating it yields CASSREGQGDNEQFF.

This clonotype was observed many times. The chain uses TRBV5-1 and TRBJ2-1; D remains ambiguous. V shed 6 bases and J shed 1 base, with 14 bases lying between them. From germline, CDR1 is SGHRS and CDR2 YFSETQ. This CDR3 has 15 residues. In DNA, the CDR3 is TGCGCCAGCACGAAGGTCCCTGGATCCTACAATGAGCAGTTCTTC. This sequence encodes CASTKVPGSYNEQFF.

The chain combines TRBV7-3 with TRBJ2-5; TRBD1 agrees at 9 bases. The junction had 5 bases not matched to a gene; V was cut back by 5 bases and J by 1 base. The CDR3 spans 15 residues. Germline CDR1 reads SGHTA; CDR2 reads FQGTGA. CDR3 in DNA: TGTGCCAGCAGCCTACAGGGGGCAATCCAAGAGACCCAGTACTTC. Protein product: CASSLQGAIQETQYF. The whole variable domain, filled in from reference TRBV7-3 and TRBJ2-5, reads GAGVSQTPSNKVTEKGKYVELRCDPISGHTALYWYRQSLGQGPEFLIYFQGTGAADDSGLPNDRFFAVRPEGSVSTLKIQRTERGDSAVYLCASSLQGAIQETQYFGPGTRLLVL.

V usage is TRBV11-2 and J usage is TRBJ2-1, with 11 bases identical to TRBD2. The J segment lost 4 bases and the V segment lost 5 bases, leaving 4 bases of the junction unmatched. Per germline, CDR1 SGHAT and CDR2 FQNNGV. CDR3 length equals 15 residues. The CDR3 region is CASSIAGGQYNEQFF. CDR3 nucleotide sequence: TGTGCCAGCAGCATAGCGGGGGGGCAGTACAATGAGCAGTTCTTC.

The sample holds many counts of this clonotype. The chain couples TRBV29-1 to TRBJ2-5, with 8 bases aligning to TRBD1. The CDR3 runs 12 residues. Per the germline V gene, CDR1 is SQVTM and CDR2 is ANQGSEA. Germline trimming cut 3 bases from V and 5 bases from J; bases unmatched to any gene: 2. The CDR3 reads CSVDRGRETQYF. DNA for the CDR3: TGCAGCGTTGACAGGGGGCGGGAGACCCAGTACTTC.

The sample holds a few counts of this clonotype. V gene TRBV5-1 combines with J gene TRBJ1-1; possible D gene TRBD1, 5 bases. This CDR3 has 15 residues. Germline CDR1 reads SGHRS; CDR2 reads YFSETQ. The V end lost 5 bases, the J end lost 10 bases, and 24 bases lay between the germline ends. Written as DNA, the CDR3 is TGCGCCAGCAGTCCGACCCTAACAGGAGCTCTGAGAGCTTTCTTT. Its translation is CASSPTLTGALRAFF.

DNA of the CDR3: TGTGCCCGAGGGACAGGGGCGCCCCGAGGGGAGCTGTTTTTT. It translates to CARGTGAPRGELFF. This chain uses TRBV2 with TRBJ2-2, with TRBD1 identical over 10 bases. Germline assignment: CDR1 SNHLY and CDR2 FYNNEI. This CDR3 comprises 14 residues. V lost 11 bases and J lost 8; bases outside the gene matches: 11.

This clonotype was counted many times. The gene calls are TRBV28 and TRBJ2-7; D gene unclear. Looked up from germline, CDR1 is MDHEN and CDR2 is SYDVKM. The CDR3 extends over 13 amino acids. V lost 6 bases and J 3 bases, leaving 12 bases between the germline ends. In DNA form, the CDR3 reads TGTGCCAGCAGAGGACCTCCAGACTACGAGCAGTACTTC. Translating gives CASRGPPDYEQYF. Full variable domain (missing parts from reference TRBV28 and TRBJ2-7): DVKVTQSSRYLVKRTGEKVFLECVQDMDHENMFWYRQDPGLGLRLIYFSYDVKMKEKGDIPEGYSVSREKKERFSLILESASTNQTSMYLCASRGPPDYEQYFGPGTRLTVT.

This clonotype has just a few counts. The CDR3, as DNA: TGTGCCGCTAGACAGAACACCGGGGAGCTGTTTTTT. The encoded protein is CAARQNTGELFF. The chain is built from TRBV10-3 and TRBJ2-2; no reliable D call. The CDR3 contains 12 residues. The V end lost 11 bases, the J end lost 1 base, and 8 bases lay between the germline ends. Germline V gives CDR1 ENHRY, CDR2 SYGVKD.

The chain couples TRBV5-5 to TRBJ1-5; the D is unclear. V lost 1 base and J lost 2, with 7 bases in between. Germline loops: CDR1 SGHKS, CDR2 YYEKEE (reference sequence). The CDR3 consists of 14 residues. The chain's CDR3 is CASSLWARNQPQHF. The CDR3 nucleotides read TGTGCCAGCAGCTTGTGGGCGCGCAATCAGCCCCAGCATTTT.

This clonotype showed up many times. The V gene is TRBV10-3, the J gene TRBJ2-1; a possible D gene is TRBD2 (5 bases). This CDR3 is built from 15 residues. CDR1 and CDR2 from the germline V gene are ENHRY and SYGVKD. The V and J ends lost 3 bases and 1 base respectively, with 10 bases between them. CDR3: CAISEPGSSYNEQFF. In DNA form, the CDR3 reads TGTGCCATCAGTGAACCGGGATCTTCCTACAATGAGCAGTTCTTC.

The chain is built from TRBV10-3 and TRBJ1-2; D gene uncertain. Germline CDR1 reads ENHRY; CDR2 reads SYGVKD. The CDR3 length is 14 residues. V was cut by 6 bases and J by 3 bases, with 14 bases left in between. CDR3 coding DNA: TGTGCCATCAGCACGGGAGGCTTGGACTATGGCTACACCTTC. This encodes CAISTGGLDYGYTF.

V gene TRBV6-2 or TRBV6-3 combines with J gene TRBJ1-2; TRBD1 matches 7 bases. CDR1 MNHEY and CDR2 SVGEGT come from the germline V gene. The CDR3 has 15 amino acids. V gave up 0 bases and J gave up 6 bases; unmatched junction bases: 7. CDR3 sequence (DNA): TGTGCCAGCAGTTACTCGACAGGGTTCATCGATGGCTACACCTTC. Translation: CASSYSTGFIDGYTF.

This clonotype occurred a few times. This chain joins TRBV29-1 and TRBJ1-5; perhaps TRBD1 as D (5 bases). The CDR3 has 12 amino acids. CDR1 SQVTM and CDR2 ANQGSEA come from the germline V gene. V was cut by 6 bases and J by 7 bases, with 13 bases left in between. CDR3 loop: CSVRTGGQPQHF. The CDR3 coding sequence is TGCAGCGTGCGGACGGGGGGGCAGCCCCAGCATTTT.

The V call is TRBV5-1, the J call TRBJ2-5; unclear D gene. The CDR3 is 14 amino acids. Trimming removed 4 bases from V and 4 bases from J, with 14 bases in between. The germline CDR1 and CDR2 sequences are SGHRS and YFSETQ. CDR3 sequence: CASSPVASGETQYF. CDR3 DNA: TGCGCCAGCAGCCCGGTAGCCTCCGGAGAGACCCAGTACTTC.

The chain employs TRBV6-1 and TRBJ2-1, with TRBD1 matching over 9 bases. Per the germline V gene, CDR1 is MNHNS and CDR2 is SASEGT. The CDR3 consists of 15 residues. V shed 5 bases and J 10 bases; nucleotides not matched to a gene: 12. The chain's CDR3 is CASSPGQGILGEQFF. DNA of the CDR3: TGTGCCAGCAGTCCGGGACAGGGTATTCTAGGGGAGCAGTTCTTC.

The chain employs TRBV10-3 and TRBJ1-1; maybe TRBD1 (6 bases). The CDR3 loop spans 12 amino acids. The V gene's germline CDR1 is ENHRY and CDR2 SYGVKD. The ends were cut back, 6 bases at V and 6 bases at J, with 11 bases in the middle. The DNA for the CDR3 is TGTGCCATCAGCCCTACAGGGTCTGAAGCTTTCTTT. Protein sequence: CAISPTGSEAFF.

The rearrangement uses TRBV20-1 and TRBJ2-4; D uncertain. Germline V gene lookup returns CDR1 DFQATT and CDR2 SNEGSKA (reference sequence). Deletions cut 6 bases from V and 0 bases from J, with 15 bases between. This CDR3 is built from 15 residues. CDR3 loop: CSASRHILAKNIQYF. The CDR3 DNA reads TGCAGTGCCTCTAGGCACATCCTAGCCAAAAACATTCAGTACTTC.

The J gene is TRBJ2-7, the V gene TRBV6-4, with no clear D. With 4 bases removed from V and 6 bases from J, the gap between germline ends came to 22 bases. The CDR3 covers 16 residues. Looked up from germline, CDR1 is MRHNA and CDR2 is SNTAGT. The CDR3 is CASSVLPGLTSTEQYF. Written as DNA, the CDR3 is TGTGCCAGCAGTGTCCTTCCGGGTCTTACCTCCACCGAGCAGTACTTC.

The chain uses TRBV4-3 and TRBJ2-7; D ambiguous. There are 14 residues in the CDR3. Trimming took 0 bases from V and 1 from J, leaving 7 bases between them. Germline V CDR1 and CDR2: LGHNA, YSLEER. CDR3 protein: CASSQENGSYEQYF. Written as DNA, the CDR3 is TGCGCCAGCAGCCAAGAAAATGGGTCCTACGAGCAGTACTTC.

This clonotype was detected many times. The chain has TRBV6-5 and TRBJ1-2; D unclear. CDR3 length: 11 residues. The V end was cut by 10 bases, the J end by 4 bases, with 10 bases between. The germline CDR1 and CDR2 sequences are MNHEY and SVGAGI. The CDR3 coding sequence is TGTGCCATCGCCTCCTCCTATGGCTACACCTTC. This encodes CAIASSYGYTF.

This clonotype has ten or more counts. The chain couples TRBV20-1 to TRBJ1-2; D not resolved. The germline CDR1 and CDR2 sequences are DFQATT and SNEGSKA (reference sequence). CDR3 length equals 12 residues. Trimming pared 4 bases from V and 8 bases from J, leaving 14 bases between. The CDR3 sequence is CSANGRTGGYTF. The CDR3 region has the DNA TGCAGTGCTAACGGACGGACCGGGGGCTACACCTTC.

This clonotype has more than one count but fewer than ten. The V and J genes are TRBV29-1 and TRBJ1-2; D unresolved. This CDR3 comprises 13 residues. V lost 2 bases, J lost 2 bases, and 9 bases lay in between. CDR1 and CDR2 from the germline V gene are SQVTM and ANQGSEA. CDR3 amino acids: CSVESTENYGYTF. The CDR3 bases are TGCAGCGTTGAATCCACAGAGAACTATGGCTACACCTTC.